This T cell receptor (beta chain) was captured in a study of blood T cell repertoires in COVID-19 (dated by TCRdb to the early 2020s). Background on the whole study: The collaborator samples originated in the United States, Italy and Spain and spanned the acute and convalescent phases of COVID-19. The repertoires were made available in a free public database intended to serve as a resource for research on the immune response to SARS-CoV-2. The samples were drawn from the first 160 participants of the ongoing ImmuneRACE study and from more than 1,000 subjects provided by 6 global collaborators. HLA class I and class II types, where available, came from metadata supplied by the sample provider rather than from assay-based typing. The material from the prospective study consisted of cDNA or gDNA derived from T cells, B-cell-depleted T cells, or PBMCs. The dataset comprised deeply sampled blood TCRbeta repertoires from subjects exposed to, actively infected with, or recovered from COVID-19. The sample metadata nearly always contained a de-identified subject ID, COVID-19 status, age in years and sex.

Concerning this clone: Its antigen is unknown. Per-base quality was not reported, and no clone a single base away is much larger than it.

V is reduced by 4 bases and J by 1 base, leaving a spacing of 13 bases between them. The germline V gene (reference sequence) provides CDR1 GTSNPN and CDR2 SVGIG. Including cysteine and phenylalanine, the CDR3 has 14 amino acids. Only CDR3 DNA remains: 42 bases, in frame from the first base. Overall results and qualifications from the work: The quantity of clinical and demographic metadata differed by source and by participant and was supplied without curation.

The immunoSEQ Assay, a bias-controlled multiplex PCR, was used to amplify TCRbeta CDR3 regions from genomic DNA. For the original study's pipeline: The number of nucleated cells in each sample was estimated from the amplification of reference gene primers within the assay. Sequence reads were collapsed and filtered to measure the absolute abundance of every unique TCRbeta CDR3 rearrangement. For each sample, productive Simpson clonality was calculated by taking the square root of Simpson's diversity index across productive rearrangements. TCRdb limited this immuneACCESS table to in-frame rearrangements with V and J called. A share of clones is missing; checked studies link under half to unresolved V genes, and the rest is unexplained. V and J calls and clone size come straight from that table; D and trimming were deduced from the DNA. Present in this sample are roughly 230,000 clones, around 80% of which were seen just once. The ten largest clones add up to roughly 10% of the sample.

At one collaborating source in Seattle, patients were enrolled during active infection and were followed longitudinally through the course of disease. Each collaborating institution followed its own protocols to collect whole blood in K2EDTA tubes. For TCRbeta analysis, collaborator samples were shipped as frozen whole blood, as isolated PBMCs, or as DNA extracted from either sample type. This receptor was identified in a woman aged 80 or older with COVID-19, enrolled during active disease. Sequenced input: peripheral blood. The V gene is TRBV30 and the J gene is TRBJ1-2; a weak D assignment points to TRBD1 (5 bases agree). The CDR3 is CAWTERGLNYGYTF. In nucleotides, the sequence is TGTGCCTGGACTGAAAGGGGCCTTAACTATGGCTACACCTTC.